This entry lists 8 T cell receptor beta chains sequenced from one sample in a study of vaccination and CD4 T cells after COVID-19. Sequenced with the Oncomine TCR Beta short-read assay was DNA taken from cultured CD4+ T cells. TCRdb independently ran MiXCR on the PCR reads; one entry per CDR3 protein. The sample lists about 21,000 distinct CDR3 sequences; approximately 42% were seen once. No antigen is known for these receptors. The sample's time point: late sampling 161 to 241 days after vaccination in a few convalescent patients. Treatment here: roughly 11-day PBMC culture with coronavirus spike peptide pools or control peptides (ViraFEST assay). Sequencing was performed on CD4+ T cells from blood, cultured in vitro, taken about 7 months after SARS-CoV-2 vaccination. The origin of the receptors is a human donor who had recovered from COVID-19.

The chain recombines TRBV20-1 with TRBJ2-2, with D hard to call. Germline V gene lookup returns CDR1 DFQATT and CDR2 SNEGSKA (reference sequence). CDR3 length: 12 amino acids. Trimming shortened V by 6 bases and J by 7 bases, and 12 bases separated the two germline ends. CDR3 region: CSARRDLGELFF. CDR3 nucleotide sequence: TGCAGTGCACGTAGGGATCTCGGGGAGCTGTTTTTT.

The count of this clonotype is one. V is TRBV20-1 and J is TRBJ2-1; D not resolved. The CDR3 sequence is 16 residues long. Germline lookup yields CDR1 DFQATT and CDR2 SNEGSKA (reference sequence). Trimming took 2 bases from V and 0 from J, leaving 14 bases between them. CDR3 residues: CSARPRRSRSYNEQFF. Written as DNA, the CDR3 is TGCAGTGCTAGACCTAGGCGGTCCCGCTCCTACAATGAGCAGTTCTTC.

This clonotype was seen a handful of times. The chain uses TRBV20-1 and TRBJ2-7; TRBD2 matches at 14 bases. The junction had 9 bases not matched to a gene; V was cut back by 0 bases and J by 2 bases. The CDR3 is made up of 18 amino acids. Germline assignment: CDR1 DFQATT and CDR2 SNEGSKA (reference sequence). CDR3 nucleotide sequence: TGCAGTGCTAGAGACTTAGGGACTAGCGGGAGTACGACCTACGAGCAGTACTTC. Amino acid sequence: CSARDLGTSGSTTYEQYF.

The J gene is TRBJ2-5, the V gene TRBV20-1, with D uncertain. The CDR3 is made up of 12 amino acids. Germline V gives CDR1 DFQATT, CDR2 SNEGSKA (reference sequence). Trimming cost V 6 bases and J 0 bases, with 8 bases left between them. Here the CDR3 reads CSAFRDQETQYF. The CDR3 nucleotides are TGCAGTGCCTTTCGGGACCAAGAGACCCAGTACTTC.

This chain joins TRBV20-1 and TRBJ1-2; D is unresolved. With 3 bases removed from V and 6 bases from J, the gap between germline ends came to 14 bases. The V gene's germline CDR1 is DFQATT and CDR2 SNEGSKA (reference sequence). CDR3 length: 13 amino acids. The DNA of the CDR3 is TGCAGTGCTAGCATTTGGGGTTCTGATGGCTACACCTTC. Translated, it gives CSASIWGSDGYTF.

The V call is TRBV5-1, the J call TRBJ1-1; D is undetermined. The CDR3 sequence is 14 residues long. Germline loops: CDR1 SGHRS, CDR2 YFSETQ. V dropped 0 bases and J dropped 3 bases, with 9 bases sitting between them. Here the CDR3 reads CASSLGGGYTEAFF. The DNA for the CDR3 is TGCGCCAGCAGCTTGGGAGGCGGCTACACTGAAGCTTTCTTT.

To note about this clonotype: At one of its ends the junction is not consistent with the germline gene, which may arise from a read error. V is TRBV6-4 and J is TRBJ2-1, with 14 bases lining up with TRBD2. Germline loops: CDR1 MRHNA, CDR2 SNTAGT. The CDR3 length is 15 residues. In DNA form, the CDR3 reads TGTACCAGCAGTGACGGGACTAGCGGGAGCAATGAGCAGTTCTTC. It translates to CTSSDGTSGSNEQFF.

The chain recombines TRBV20-1 with TRBJ1-1; no definite D call. Between the trimmed V and J ends, which lost 1 base and 0 bases, there was a span of 12 bases. Germline-derived CDR1 and CDR2 are DFQATT and SNEGSKA (reference sequence). CDR3 length equals 15 residues. CDR3: CSARVFLELNTEAFF. The CDR3 DNA is TGCAGTGCTAGAGTTTTTCTAGAGCTGAACACTGAAGCTTTCTTT.